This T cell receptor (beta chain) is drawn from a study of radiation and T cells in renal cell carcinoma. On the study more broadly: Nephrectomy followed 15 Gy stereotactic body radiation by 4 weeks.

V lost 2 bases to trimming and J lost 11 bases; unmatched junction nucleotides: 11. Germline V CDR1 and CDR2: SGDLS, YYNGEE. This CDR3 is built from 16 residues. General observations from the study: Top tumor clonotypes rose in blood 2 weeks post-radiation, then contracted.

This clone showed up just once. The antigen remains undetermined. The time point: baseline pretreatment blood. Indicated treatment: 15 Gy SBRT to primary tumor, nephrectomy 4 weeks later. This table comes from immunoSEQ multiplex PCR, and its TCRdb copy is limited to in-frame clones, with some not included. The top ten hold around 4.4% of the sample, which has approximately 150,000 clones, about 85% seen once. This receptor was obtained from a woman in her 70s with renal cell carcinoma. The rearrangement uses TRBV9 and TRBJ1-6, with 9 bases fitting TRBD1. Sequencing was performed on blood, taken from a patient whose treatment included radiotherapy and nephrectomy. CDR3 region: CASSVTGTGISTPLHF. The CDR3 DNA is TGTGCCAGCAGCGTTACCGGGACAGGGATCTCCACACCCCTCCACTTT.